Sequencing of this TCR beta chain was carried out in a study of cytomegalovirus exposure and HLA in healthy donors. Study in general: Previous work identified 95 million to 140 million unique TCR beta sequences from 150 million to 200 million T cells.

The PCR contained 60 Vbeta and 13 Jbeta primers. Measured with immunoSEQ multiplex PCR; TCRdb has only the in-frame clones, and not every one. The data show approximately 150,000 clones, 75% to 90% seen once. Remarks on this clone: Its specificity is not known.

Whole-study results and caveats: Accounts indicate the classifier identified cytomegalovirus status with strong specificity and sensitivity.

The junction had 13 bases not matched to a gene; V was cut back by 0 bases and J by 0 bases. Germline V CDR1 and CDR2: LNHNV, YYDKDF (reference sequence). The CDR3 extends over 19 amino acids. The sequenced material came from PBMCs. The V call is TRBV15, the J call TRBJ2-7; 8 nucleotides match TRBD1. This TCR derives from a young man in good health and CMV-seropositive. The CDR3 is CATSRDTVMDRASSYEQYF. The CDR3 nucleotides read TGTGCCACCAGCAGAGATACTGTGATGGACAGGGCCAGCTCCTACGAGCAGTACTTC.